Listed here are 9 T cell receptor beta chains from one sample, sequenced in a study of blood T cell repertoires in COVID-19. Using immunoSEQ multiplex PCR, the repertoire was profiled, and TCRdb retains in-frame clones only, with some absent. Of hundreds of thousands of clones in the sample, approximately 86% are singletons; the top ten hold roughly 1.3%. The sample consisted of peripheral blood. All receptors derive from a woman aged 25 to 39 with COVID-19, enrolled during active disease.

This clone was observed once. The chain employs TRBV7-2 and TRBJ1-4, with 9 bases that match TRBD1. This CDR3 has 16 amino acids. Germline CDR1 reads SGHTA; CDR2 reads FQGNSA. J was trimmed by 8 bases and V by 0 bases; bases with no gene match: 7. The CDR3 nucleotides read TGTGCCAGCAGCTTAGCGCTGGGACAGGGATTCGAAAAACTGTTTTTT. It codes for CASSLALGQGFEKLFF. The complete variable domain, with remaining parts taken from reference TRBV7-2 and TRBJ1-4, reads GAGVSQSPSNKVTEKGKDVELRCDPISGHTALYWYRQSLGQGLEFLIYFQGNSAPDKSGLPSDRFSAERTGGSVSTLTIQRTQQEDSAVYLCASSLALGQGFEKLFFGSGTQLSVL.

This clone was detected a few times. V gene TRBV11-2 combines with J gene TRBJ2-5; D is possibly TRBD2 (7 bases). This CDR3 region has 15 residues. Trimming took off 2 bases at V and 2 bases at J, with 12 bases between the two ends. Germline V gene data show CDR1 as SGHAT and CDR2 as FQNNGV. This CDR3 reads CASSLSGTTQETQYF. Here the CDR3 DNA reads TGTGCCAGCAGCTTAAGCGGGACAACACAAGAGACCCAGTACTTC.

This chain connects TRBV5-1 to TRBJ1-2; 9 nucleotides match TRBD1. Looked up from germline, CDR1 is SGHRS and CDR2 is YFSETQ. J gave up 4 bases and V 4 bases, and 8 bases lay outside the gene matches. The CDR3 covers 15 residues. The CDR3 is CASSGGQGWIYGYTF. The CDR3 DNA reads as TGCGCCAGCAGCGGGGGACAGGGTTGGATCTATGGCTACACCTTC.

The chain uses TRBV6-5 and TRBJ2-5; D perhaps matches TRBD1 (6 bases). This CDR3 contains 14 residues. Between the trimmed V and J ends, which lost 5 bases and 1 base, there was a span of 11 bases. The V gene's germline CDR1 is MNHEY and CDR2 SVGAGI. CDR3 DNA sequence: TGTGCCAGCAGTCTTACAGGGTCCCAAGAGACCCAGTACTTC. As protein: CASSLTGSQETQYF.

The rearrangement joins TRBV7-2 to TRBJ1-2; D is unclear. Trimming cost V 2 bases and J 0 bases, with 7 bases left between them. This CDR3 spans 14 amino acids. Germline V gene lookup returns CDR1 SGHTA and CDR2 FQGNSA. CDR3 bases: TGTGCCAGCAGCTTAACCTCGGCTAACTATGGCTACACCTTC. This gives the protein CASSLTSANYGYTF.

The V and J genes are TRBV10-2 and TRBJ2-7; maybe TRBD1 (6 bases). Between the trimmed V and J ends, which lost 4 bases and 5 bases, there was a span of 18 bases. The germline V gene has CDR1 WSHSY and CDR2 SAAADI. CDR3 length equals 15 residues. The CDR3 here is CASSGTAEAENEQYF. Here the CDR3 DNA reads TGCGCCAGCAGTGGGACAGCGGAGGCCGAGAACGAGCAGTACTTC.

The chain links TRBV6-5 to TRBJ1-4; 7 bases agree with TRBD1. V lost 6 bases to trimming and J lost 5 bases; unmatched junction nucleotides: 6. CDR3 size: 14 residues. Germline CDR1 MNHEY, CDR2 SVGAGI. The CDR3 region has the DNA TGTGCCAGCAGAAAGACAGGGAGGAATGAAAAACTGTTTTTT. This encodes CASRKTGRNEKLFF.

The chain couples TRBV6-5 to TRBJ1-5; possible D gene TRBD1, 5 bases. This CDR3 is built from 15 residues. V dropped 7 bases and J dropped 3 bases, with 16 bases sitting between them. CDR1 and CDR2 (germline): MNHEY, SVGAGI. The CDR3 spells CASISRDRLNQPQHF. The CDR3 DNA is TGTGCCAGCATCAGCAGAGACAGACTCAATCAGCCCCAGCATTTT.

This chain connects TRBV5-1 to TRBJ2-7, with 10 bases aligning to TRBD2. Germline loops: CDR1 SGHRS, CDR2 YFSETQ. The CDR3 extends over 16 amino acids. Losses at the gene ends were 0 bases for V and 4 bases for J; bases not matched to a gene: 7. The DNA of the CDR3 is TGCGCCAGCAGCTTGGTAGGAGCGGGGGGGCCTTACGAGCAGTACTTC. Its translation: CASSLVGAGGPYEQYF.